This T cell receptor (beta chain) was captured by sequencing in a study of long-term antiretroviral therapy in people with HIV. In regard to this clone: Its antigen is still unknown.

General study findings and limits: Blood, drawn from the mid-2000s to the late 2010s, may reflect older ART regimens. Controls showed broader CDR3 length ranges than did the HIV repertoires. ART adherence, viral resistance and therapy changes were not recorded.

Per the germline V gene, CDR1 is ENHRY and CDR2 is SYGVKD. The length of the CDR3 is 13 residues. Trimming removed 10 bases at V and 6 bases at J, with 16 bases between. Inclusion required at least two post-ART and at least one pre-ART PBMC samples. Investigators performed immunoSEQ version v3.0 at survey level. Data came from immunoSEQ multiplex PCR; TCRdb stores just in-frame clones and leaves some out. This sample has 20,000 to 30,000 clones, with 65% to 80% found just once. The TCR originated in a middle-aged woman with HIV. The chain combines TRBV10-3 with TRBJ1-5; tentatively, D is TRBD1 (5 bases). Sequenced material: unsorted PBMCs, taken 1.2 years after starting antiretroviral therapy. In DNA, the CDR3 is TGTGCCACCGCCGGGGGGGTCGGTCAGCCCCAGCATTTT. Encoded protein: CATAGGVGQPQHF.